The 8 T cell receptor beta chains reported below all come from one sample, sequenced in a study of cytomegalovirus exposure and HLA in healthy donors. Both 60 Vbeta primers and 13 Jbeta primers went into the PCR. Sequencing was performed with immunoSEQ multiplex PCR; in TCRdb, only in-frame clones are kept and a portion is missing. The repertoire holds 150,000 to 200,000 clones, with less than 85% as singletons. Material for sequencing was PBMCs. These receptors came from a man younger than 30 in good health and CMV-seronegative.

CDR3 in amino acids: CASSLPPTGADEQYF. In DNA form, the CDR3 reads TGTGCCAGCAGCTTACCGCCGACAGGGGCTGACGAGCAGTACTTC. V usage is TRBV7-8 and J usage is TRBJ2-7; 8 positions match TRBD1. This CDR3 spans 15 amino acids. CDR1 is SGHVS, CDR2 FQNEAQ, per germline. With V trimmed by 2 bases and J by 5 bases, 8 bases remained unmatched. The full variable domain, rest sourced from reference TRBV7-8 and TRBJ2-7, is GAGVSQSPRYKVAKRGQDVALRCDPISGHVSLFWYQQALGQGPEFLTYFQNEAQLDKSGLPSDRFFAERPEGSVSTLKIQRTQQEDSAVYLCASSLPPTGADEQYFGPGTRLTVT.

The chain has TRBV7-9 and TRBJ2-3, with D possibly matching TRBD2 (5 bases). Germline CDR1 SEHNR, CDR2 FQNEAQ (reference sequence). The CDR3 has 12 residues. With 5 bases removed from V and 7 bases from J, the gap between germline ends came to 10 bases. Written as DNA, the CDR3 is TGTGCCAGCAGCGGACTTGTTTATACGCAGTATTTT. Residues: CASSGLVYTQYF.

The chain combines TRBV6-6 with TRBJ2-3; D not resolved. V was pared by 2 bases and J by 4 bases, with 10 bases between. The CDR3 has 14 amino acids. Germline V gives CDR1 MNHNY, CDR2 SVGAGI (reference sequence). In DNA, the CDR3 is TGTGCCAGCAGTTACCTCCCGTCGGCAGATACGCAGTATTTT. Protein: CASSYLPSADTQYF.

The genes are TRBV7-3 and TRBJ2-2; 10 positions match TRBD2. In germline, CDR1 is SGHTA, CDR2 FQGTGA. This CDR3 is built from 15 residues. V dropped 0 bases and J dropped 5; count of bases not matched to a gene: 0. CDR3: CASSLTSGGTGELFF. The CDR3 nucleotides are TGTGCCAGCAGCTTAACTAGCGGGGGGACCGGGGAGCTGTTTTTT.

The chain recombines TRBV7-9 with TRBJ2-1; D possibly corresponds to TRBD2 (6 bases). Deletions cut 6 bases from V and 4 bases from J, with 16 bases between. The CDR3 contains 15 residues. Germline values: CDR1 SEHNR, CDR2 FQNEAQ (reference sequence). The CDR3 sequence is CASRSRDSLYNEQFF. The CDR3 DNA is TGTGCCAGCAGATCCCGGGACTCTTTGTACAATGAGCAGTTCTTC.

In the case of this clone: The junction departs from the called germline gene at one end, perhaps through a read error. This chain links TRBV7-9 with TRBJ2-7; TRBD1 matches 7 bases. The CDR3 contains 12 residues. Germline assignment: CDR1 SEHNR and CDR2 FQNEAQ (reference sequence). As DNA, the CDR3 is TGTTCCAGCAGTGACAGGGCCTACGAGCAGTACTTC. It yields the protein CSSSDRAYEQYF.

The chain carries TRBV5-6 and TRBJ2-7; D might be TRBD1 (6 bases). CDR1 is SGHDT, CDR2 YYEEEE, per germline. The CDR3 has 13 residues. The V end was cut by 4 bases, the J end by 4 bases, with 12 bases between. The CDR3 sequence is CASSINRVYEQYF. DNA for the CDR3: TGTGCCAGCAGCATCAACAGGGTGTACGAGCAGTACTTC.

This clone was counted between two and nine times. The chain employs TRBV6-5 and TRBJ2-7; TRBD1 agrees at 7 bases. Per the germline V gene, CDR1 is MNHEY and CDR2 is SVGAGI. V dropped 1 base and J dropped 2; count of bases not matched to a gene: 8. The CDR3 is 16 residues long. The DNA of the CDR3 is TGTGCCAGCAGTTACTTACTGGGACAGAGGACCTACGAGCAGTACTTC. This gives the protein CASSYLLGQRTYEQYF.